This T cell receptor beta chain was recorded in a study of T cells in localized non-small cell lung cancer. To note about this clone: No antigen is known for it.

Study-wide points: When the top 100 tumor clones were examined, a median about 60 of them also appeared in the adjacent lung, which was paired and uninvolved. Without multi-region sequencing, intratumor heterogeneity could not be excluded.

Method: immunoSEQ multiplex PCR; TCRdb's copy keeps in-frame clones and lacks some. The table has some 35,000 clones, approximately 94% seen once. The CDR3 extends over 15 amino acids. The germline CDR1 and CDR2 sequences are SEHNR and FQNEAQ (reference sequence). V lost 1 base and J 4 bases, leaving 10 bases between the germline ends. The chain couples TRBV7-9 to TRBJ1-4; possible D gene TRBD1, 6 bases. The sample here was peripheral blood, taken before any cancer treatment. The clonotype was recovered from a female donor aged 60 or older with stage I lung adenocarcinoma. The CDR3 sequence: CASSLGGRSNEKLFF. CDR3 coding DNA: TGTGCCAGCAGCTTAGGGGGGCGAAGTAATGAAAAACTGTTTTTT.